What follows are 21 T cell receptor beta chains derived from one specimen sequenced in a study of T-cell reconstitution after alpha-beta-depleted transplantation in children. Unique molecular identifiers were incorporated into the prepared TCRbeta library. One entry per CDR3 protein, called by TCRdb with MiXCR from the PCR reads. Here the sample spans 440,000 or so distinct CDR3 sequences, over 40% being singletons. This sample comprised PBMCs, obtained before TCRalphabeta/CD19-depleted stem cell transplant. These receptors originate from a girl aged 2 to 10 with aplastic anemia, due to receive a stem cell transplant.

This clonotype has more than one count but fewer than ten. DNA for the CDR3: TGTGCCAGCAGCTCGGGACTAGCGGGAGTCCATGAGCAGTTCTTC. Encoded protein: CASSSGLAGVHEQFF. The chain employs TRBV5-4 and TRBJ2-1; 14 bases match TRBD2. With V trimmed by 3 bases and J by 8 bases, 4 bases remained unmatched. Looked up from germline, CDR1 is SGHNT and CDR2 is YYREEE (reference sequence). The CDR3 is 15 residues long.

This clonotype was recorded at least ten times. The chain combines TRBV24-1 with TRBJ2-2; 8 nucleotides align to TRBD1. Germline CDR1 reads KGHDR; CDR2 reads SFDVKD. V trimming: 2 bases; J trimming: 1 base; junction bases outside the gene matches: 2. The CDR3 spans 16 residues. The CDR3 DNA is TGTGCCACCAGTGATTCCGGGACAGGGAACACCGGGGAGCTGTTTTTT. It is translated as CATSDSGTGNTGELFF.

This clonotype turned up a few times. The chain links TRBV4-1 to TRBJ1-1; D perhaps matches TRBD1 (6 bases). This CDR3 is built from 16 residues. Per the germline V gene, CDR1 is MGHRA and CDR2 is YSYEKL. Trimming took 0 bases from V and 7 from J, leaving 18 bases between them. CDR3 DNA sequence: TGCGCCAGCAGCCAAGATTCCAGGCAGGGGAGGAGTGAAGCTTTCTTT. Translation: CASSQDSRQGRSEAFF.

V usage is TRBV3-1 and J usage is TRBJ2-7; the D gene is possibly TRBD1 (6 bases). The V gene's germline CDR1 is LGHDT and CDR2 YNNKEL (reference sequence). This CDR3 has 14 residues. Trimming left V 5 bases short and J 8 bases short, with 19 bases between. The CDR3 DNA follows: TGTGCCAGCAGCTCCCTGACAGGTCCTATTCAGCAGTACTTC. It translates to CASSSLTGPIQQYF.

The chain employs TRBV9 and TRBJ2-4; D is ambiguous. Trimming left V 3 bases short and J 9 bases short, with 10 bases between. The CDR3 has 12 residues. CDR1 and CDR2 (germline): SGDLS, YYNGEE. In nucleotides, the CDR3 is TGTGCCAGCAGCGGAGCAAGTACCATTCAGTACTTC. Translated: CASSGASTIQYF.

This clonotype was seen only a few times. The chain employs TRBV7-8 and TRBJ2-3; the D gene is possibly TRBD2 (7 bases). The germline gives CDR1 SGHVS, CDR2 FQNEAQ. CDR3 length: 16 amino acids. Trimming removed 4 bases from V and 2 bases from J, with 16 bases in between. The CDR3 nucleotides are TGTGCCAGCAGCTCGAGGGGGGGAGTAGCCACAGATACGCAGTATTTT. It translates to CASSSRGGVATDTQYF.

The chain combines TRBV9 with TRBJ2-4; perhaps TRBD1 as D (5 bases). Germline V gives CDR1 SGDLS, CDR2 YYNGEE. The CDR3 sequence is 17 residues long. V dropped 0 bases and J dropped 0 bases, with 13 bases sitting between them. The CDR3 DNA sequence: TGTGCCAGCAGCGTAGCCGAACAGGTCCTAGCCAAAAACATTCAGTACTTC. It codes for CASSVAEQVLAKNIQYF.

In its sample, this clonotype was seen many times. The chain carries TRBV24-1 and TRBJ2-4; D is undetermined. CDR3 length: 13 amino acids. V lost 0 bases and J lost 7, with 6 bases in between. Germline CDR1 reads KGHDR; CDR2 reads SFDVKD. The CDR3 protein is CATSDLVDNIQYF. Here the CDR3 DNA reads TGTGCCACCAGTGATTTGGTGGACAACATTCAGTACTTC.

This clonotype has just a few counts. This chain uses TRBV24-1 with TRBJ2-1; 7 nucleotides match TRBD2. The CDR3 consists of 18 residues. Per germline, CDR1 KGHDR and CDR2 SFDVKD. J was trimmed by 0 bases and V by 1 base; bases with no gene match: 8. CDR3 nucleotide sequence: TGTGCCACCAGTGATTTCCTAGCGGAAGGGGCCTCCTACAATGAGCAGTTCTTC. Its protein is CATSDFLAEGASYNEQFF.

Comments on this clonotype: This may be a read error: a much more frequent sequence differs by one nucleotide. The J gene is TRBJ2-4, the V gene TRBV20-1; D is unclear. CDR3 size: 15 residues. Trimming left V 1 base short and J 0 bases short, with 10 bases between. CDR1 and CDR2 from the germline V gene are DFQATT and SNEGSKA (reference sequence). CDR3 loop: CSARGAMVAKNIQYF. Written as DNA, the CDR3 is TGCAGTGCTAGAGGCGCAATGGTAGCCAAAAACATTCAGTACTTC.

The rearrangement uses TRBV6-5 and TRBJ2-1; possible D gene TRBD2, 5 bases. V was clipped by 2 bases and J by 0 bases, with 5 bases between them. This CDR3 contains 14 residues. Germline values: CDR1 MNHEY, CDR2 SVGAGI. This chain's CDR3 is CASSYTSSYNEQFF. CDR3 coding DNA: TGTGCCAGCAGTTACACTAGCTCCTACAATGAGCAGTTCTTC.

This chain connects TRBV12-3 or TRBV12-4 to TRBJ2-5, with 11 nucleotides matching TRBD2. With 3 bases clipped from V and 4 bases from J, the junction kept 7 bases outside the gene matches. The CDR3 loop spans 16 amino acids. The CDR3 DNA reads TGTGCCAGCAGTTTTTGGGGCCTAGCGGGAGGAGAGACCCAGTACTTC. Amino acid sequence: CASSFWGLAGGETQYF.

This clonotype was counted a few times. The gene calls are TRBV20-1 and TRBJ1-1; tentatively, D is TRBD1 (5 bases). CDR1 is DFQATT and CDR2 is SNEGSKA in the germline V gene (reference sequence). Deletions cut 0 bases from V and 3 bases from J, with 11 bases between. The CDR3 is 14 amino acids. CDR3 DNA: TGCAGTGCTAGAGATCCTCAGGGCTACACTGAAGCTTTCTTT. It translates to CSARDPQGYTEAFF.

The chain uses TRBV5-1 and TRBJ1-2, with 10 bases identical to TRBD1. Looked up from germline, CDR1 is SGHRS and CDR2 is YFSETQ. J gave up 8 bases and V 0 bases, and 4 bases lay outside the gene matches. The length of the CDR3 is 14 residues. CDR3 in DNA: TGCGCCAGCAGCTTGGAGGGACAGGGGTCCGGCTACACCTTC. This codes for CASSLEGQGSGYTF.

Remarks on this clonotype: The CDR3 end shows no conserved phenylalanine or tryptophan, and so a read error is likely. J is TRBJ2-7 and V is TRBV7-2; D is unclear. The CDR3 is 13 amino acids. Germline loops: CDR1 SGHTA, CDR2 FQGNSA. The germline V and J ends were trimmed by 8 bases and 0 bases, with 11 bases remaining between them. The CDR3 spells CASGRSASYEQYS. In DNA, the CDR3 is TGTGCCAGCGGTCGGAGCGCCTCCTACGAGCAGTACTCC.

The gene calls are TRBV20-1 and TRBJ1-3; no firm D call. The V gene's germline CDR1 is DFQATT and CDR2 SNEGSKA (reference sequence). The CDR3 extends over 12 amino acids. V was trimmed by 3 bases and J by 4 bases, leaving 7 bases between them. The CDR3 region has the DNA TGCAGTGCTAGCGAGGCAGGAAACACCATATATTTT. Translating it yields CSASEAGNTIYF.

This clonotype came up many times. The genes are TRBV29-1 and TRBJ2-1, with TRBD2 as a possible D gene (5 bases). The CDR3 has 14 residues. The germline V and J ends were trimmed by 3 bases and 8 bases, with 17 bases remaining between them. CDR1 and CDR2 from the germline V gene are SQVTM and ANQGSEA. The CDR3 nucleotides read TGCAGCGTTGAGGGTGGACTGGCGGTCCATGAGCAGTTCTTC. It specifies CSVEGGLAVHEQFF.

The V gene is TRBV28, the J gene TRBJ1-4; D is perhaps TRBD1 (5 bases). Between the trimmed V and J ends, which lost 5 bases and 2 bases, there was a span of 9 bases. The CDR3 totals 14 residues. The germline V gene has CDR1 MDHEN and CDR2 SYDVKM. As DNA, the CDR3 is TGTGCCAGCAGTCTGACAGTCACTAATGAAAAACTGTTTTTT. This encodes CASSLTVTNEKLFF.

This chain uses TRBV2 with TRBJ2-1, with D perhaps matching TRBD2 (5 bases). Per the germline V gene, CDR1 is SNHLY and CDR2 is FYNNEI. Trimming shortened V by 6 bases and J by 4 bases, and 16 bases separated the two germline ends. The CDR3 contains 15 residues. CDR3 region: CASSVGPGSYNEQFF. The CDR3 DNA reads as TGTGCCAGCAGCGTAGGACCGGGGTCTTACAATGAGCAGTTCTTC.

In this sample, this clonotype turned up a few times. The gene calls are TRBV29-1 and TRBJ1-1, with 9 bases fitting TRBD1. Germline CDR1 SQVTM, CDR2 ANQGSEA. V dropped 2 bases and J dropped 10; count of bases not matched to a gene: 11. There are 14 residues in the CDR3. The CDR3 protein is CSVEFGTGQYPAFF. DNA for the CDR3: TGCAGCGTTGAATTTGGGACAGGGCAATACCCAGCTTTCTTT.

The rearrangement joins TRBV4-1 to TRBJ1-5; perhaps TRBD1 as D (5 bases). Trimming pared 3 bases from V and 4 bases from J, leaving 10 bases between. CDR3 length equals 14 residues. Germline CDR1 and CDR2: MGHRA and YSYEKL. CDR3 nucleotides: TGCGCCAGCAGCCAGGGGACGGTGAATCAGCCCCAGCATTTT. The encoded protein is CASSQGTVNQPQHF.